What follows is one TCR beta chain and its context. Its specificity is not known. The sample belongs to a study of cytomegalovirus exposure and HLA in healthy donors. For the study at large: A previous analysis identified approximately 110 million unique TCR beta sequences derived from some 170 million T cells.

The V and J ends lost 2 bases and 6 bases, in that order; junction bases with no gene match: 8. The germline V gene has CDR1 SEHNR and CDR2 FQNEAQ (reference sequence). The CDR3 extends over 16 amino acids. General study points: Approximately 17,000 TCR beta sequences were associated with HLA alleles at 0.05 false discovery rate in a later analysis. Accurate HLA-A and HLA-B prediction from TCR beta sequences was reported for most subjects. Rare TCR sequences predominated, though certain public TCRs were found in many donors.

The PCR was carried out with 60 Vbeta primers and 13 Jbeta primers. The repertoire was sequenced with immunoSEQ multiplex PCR; TCRdb's copy has only in-frame clones and lacks some. The sample has roughly 150,000 clones, roughly 72% seen once; the top ten hold roughly 1.6%. This chain connects TRBV7-9 to TRBJ2-1; the match to TRBD2 covers 9 bases. The sample consisted of PBMCs. The sequence derives from a man aged 40-49 years in good health and CMV-seronegative. The CDR3 nucleotides are TGTGCCAGCAGCTTAAGGAGACTAGCGGCCCGCAATGAGCAGTTCTTC. This sequence encodes CASSLRRLAARNEQFF.